A single sample is the source of the 20 T cell receptor beta chains below, sequenced in a study of human T cells and chemical hapten exposure. TCRdb itself ran the RACE reads through MiXCR, one entry per CDR3 protein. This table has 180,000 or so distinct CDR3 sequences, roughly 30% appearing once. The time point: pre-sensitization, week 0. Indicated treatment: therapeutic diphenylcyclopropenone sensitization with weekly scalp DPC. This material consisted of whole blood, taken in connection with sensitization to the hapten diphenylcyclopropenone (DPC). The receptor source for this set is a woman aged 25 to 39 with alopecia areata. Some clones in this sample may be carry-over from other donors' samples.

This clonotype was seen a handful of times. The V call is TRBV9, the J call TRBJ1-2; 7 positions agree with TRBD1. The CDR3 is 14 amino acids. Looked up from germline, CDR1 is SGDLS and CDR2 is YYNGEE. V shed 2 bases, J shed 5 bases, and the junction held 6 bases outside the gene matches. DNA of the CDR3: TGTGCCAGCAGCGTGGGACAGACTCGATATGGCTACACCTTC. Its protein is CASSVGQTRYGYTF.

This rearrangement joins TRBV5-1 to TRBJ2-3; 7 nucleotides match TRBD2. The J segment lost 0 bases and the V segment lost 0 bases, leaving 4 bases of the junction unmatched. The CDR3 is 16 amino acids. CDR1 and CDR2 from the germline V gene are SGHRS and YFSETQ. The CDR3 here is CASSLDMRGSTDTQYF. CDR3 DNA: TGCGCCAGCAGCTTGGATATGCGGGGGAGCACAGATACGCAGTATTTT.

The chain couples TRBV5-4 to TRBJ2-3; 8 nucleotides agree with TRBD1. V gave up 2 bases and J gave up 12 bases; unmatched junction bases: 5. The CDR3 extends over 12 amino acids. The germline CDR1 and CDR2 sequences are SGHNT and YYREEE (reference sequence). This CDR3 reads CASSFQGQEQYF. For the CDR3, the DNA is TGTGCCAGCAGCTTTCAGGGACAGGAACAGTATTTT.

This clonotype was picked up a small number of times. This chain connects TRBV15 to TRBJ1-1; no clear D gene. The CDR3 loop spans 15 amino acids. The germline V and J ends were trimmed by 1 base and 1 base, with 10 bases remaining between them. CDR1 and CDR2 from the germline V gene are LNHNV and YYDKDF (reference sequence). Written as DNA, the CDR3 is TGTGCCACCAGCAGAGGTCACGGTCAGAACACTGAAGCTTTCTTT. Residues: CATSRGHGQNTEAFF.

The V call is TRBV28, the J call TRBJ1-2; no reliable D call. CDR3 length: 11 residues. V was cut by 4 bases and J by 8 bases, with 8 bases left in between. From germline, CDR1 is MDHEN and CDR2 SYDVKM. For the CDR3, the DNA is TGTGCCAGCAGTTCGCCGACGGGCTACACCTTC. Translating it yields CASSSPTGYTF.

The chain is built from TRBV7-6 and TRBJ1-5; 9 bases align to TRBD1. After removal of 5 bases from V and 3 bases from J, the junction contained 2 bases not matched to a gene. Germline CDR1 SGHVS, CDR2 FNYEAQ. This CDR3 is 14 amino acids long. The DNA of the CDR3 is TGTGCCAGCAGCCAACAGGGGGCCAATCAGCCCCAGCATTTT. This sequence encodes CASSQQGANQPQHF.

This clonotype was seen only once. The J gene is TRBJ2-2, the V gene TRBV2; 9 bases agree with TRBD1. Germline-derived CDR1 and CDR2 are SNHLY and FYNNEI. The CDR3 spans 15 residues. The V gene end was trimmed by 7 bases and the J gene end by 2 bases; junction bases not matched to a gene: 5. For the CDR3, the DNA is TGTGCCAGCAACACAGGGGGCTATAACACCGGGGAGCTGTTTTTT. Protein: CASNTGGYNTGELFF.

This chain joins TRBV2 and TRBJ2-6; D is unclear. Germline assignment: CDR1 SNHLY and CDR2 FYNNEI. The V end was cut by 8 bases, the J end by 4 bases, with 12 bases between. This CDR3 is built from 14 residues. The CDR3 is CASESSRGANVLTF. The CDR3, as DNA: TGTGCCAGCGAGTCCAGCCGGGGGGCCAACGTCCTGACTTTC.

This clonotype was seen only a few times. The CDR3 here is CSARVGTGWYEQYF. In DNA form, the CDR3 reads TGCAGTGCTAGAGTCGGGACAGGGTGGTACGAGCAGTACTTC. This chain links TRBV20-1 with TRBJ2-7; 9 bases align to TRBD1. The CDR3 loop spans 14 amino acids. Germline-derived CDR1 and CDR2 are DFQATT and SNEGSKA (reference sequence). The junction had 5 bases not matched to a gene; V was cut back by 1 base and J by 4 bases.

In its sample, this clonotype was seen a few times. Sequence at one end of the junction differs from germline and may be a read error. The V and J genes are TRBV7-7 and TRBJ1-1; TRBD1 matches at 8 bases. CDR1 is SSHAT and CDR2 is FNYEAQ in the germline V gene (reference sequence). This CDR3 is built from 13 residues. This CDR3 is CASSLGTGTRAFF. CDR3 nucleotides: TGTGCTAGCAGCTTGGGGACAGGTACGCGAGCTTTCTTT.

This clonotype turned up a few times. V gene TRBV7-9 combines with J gene TRBJ1-3, with 7 bases identical to TRBD1. Germline loops: CDR1 SEHNR, CDR2 FQNEAQ (reference sequence). The V and J ends lost 3 bases and 7 bases, in that order; junction bases with no gene match: 18. The CDR3 loop spans 18 amino acids. DNA of the CDR3: TGTGCCAGCAGCTTCGTAATAGGGGTCGGGACAGCAATTAACACCATATATTTT. It codes for CASSFVIGVGTAINTIYF.

This clonotype was recorded only once. This rearrangement joins TRBV28 to TRBJ2-7; weak D call: TRBD1 (6 bases). This CDR3 is built from 14 residues. Trimming pared 2 bases from V and 5 bases from J, leaving 13 bases between. Germline lookup yields CDR1 MDHEN and CDR2 SYDVKM. The CDR3 DNA reads TGTGCCAGCAGTTTAGTCCACAGGGTAAACGAGCAGTACTTC. It specifies CASSLVHRVNEQYF.

This clonotype was counted a few times. V gene TRBV20-1 combines with J gene TRBJ1-2; D possibly corresponds to TRBD1 (6 bases). CDR1 and CDR2 from the germline V gene are DFQATT and SNEGSKA (reference sequence). V lost 5 bases, J lost 5 bases, and 9 bases lay in between. There are 11 residues in the CDR3. The CDR3 region is CSAPDRYGYTF. As DNA, the CDR3 is TGCAGTGCTCCGGACAGATATGGCTACACCTTC.

The rearrangement uses TRBV4-2 and TRBJ1-1; the D is unclear. Trimming removed 2 bases at V and 4 bases at J, with 8 bases between. CDR3 length: 13 amino acids. CDR1 is LGHNA, CDR2 YNFKEQ, per germline. The CDR3, as DNA: TGTGCCAGCAGCCAATCCCCCGGCACTGAAGCTTTCTTT. Translated: CASSQSPGTEAFF.

The J gene is TRBJ2-7, the V gene TRBV21-1; the table's D call, TRBD2, was not checked against the DNA. TRBV21-1 is deemed a pseudogene. This CDR3 is built from 13 residues. CDR3 loop: CASTRDWVYEQYF. Written as DNA, the CDR3 is TGTGCCAGCACCAGGGACTGGGTCTACGAGCAGTACTTC.

This chain uses TRBV3-1 with TRBJ1-6; D not resolved. CDR1 and CDR2 (germline): LGHDT, YNNKEL (reference sequence). V dropped 2 bases and J dropped 9 bases, with 14 bases sitting between them. The CDR3 runs 15 residues. CDR3 coding DNA: TGTGCCAGCAGCCAACTATGGGATGGAGGTTCACCCCTCCACTTT. Protein: CASSQLWDGGSPLHF.

The gene calls are TRBV5-4 and TRBJ2-7, with D possibly TRBD1 on 6 matching bases. CDR3 length equals 16 residues. Germline CDR1 reads SGHNT; CDR2 reads YYREEE (reference sequence). V was pared by 1 base and J by 7 bases, with 21 bases between. CDR3 amino acids: CASSLFSSGEMGEQYF. The CDR3 DNA reads as TGTGCCAGCAGCTTGTTCTCGTCAGGGGAGATGGGGGAGCAGTACTTC.

Only a few counts were recorded for this clonotype. The rearrangement joins TRBV30 to TRBJ2-5, with 10 bases identical to TRBD2. V gave up 3 bases and J gave up 5 bases; unmatched junction bases: 6. This CDR3 has 14 residues. Germline V lookup: CDR1 GTSNPN, CDR2 SVGIG (reference sequence). CDR3 in amino acids: CAWRTTSGIETQYF. The DNA for the CDR3 is TGTGCCTGGAGAACCACTAGCGGGATCGAGACCCAGTACTTC.

This clonotype was picked up a small number of times. This rearrangement joins TRBV5-6 to TRBJ2-5, with D perhaps matching TRBD2 (5 bases). Germline V gene lookup returns CDR1 SGHDT and CDR2 YYEEEE. With 3 bases removed from V and 2 bases from J, the gap between germline ends came to 11 bases. The CDR3 consists of 14 residues. The CDR3 sequence: CASSSLRLQETQYF. For the CDR3, the DNA is TGTGCCAGCAGCTCCCTCAGACTACAAGAGACCCAGTACTTC.

This clonotype was counted only a few times. This rearrangement joins TRBV9 to TRBJ2-2; maybe TRBD1 (6 bases). CDR1 and CDR2 (germline): SGDLS, YYNGEE. With 2 bases removed from V and 4 bases from J, the gap between germline ends came to 15 bases. This CDR3 region has 16 residues. The CDR3 DNA reads TGTGCCAGCAGCGTCACAGGGCAGGGGTTCACCGGGGAGCTGTTTTTT. This translates into CASSVTGQGFTGELFF. Combining the CDR3 with reference TRBV9 and TRBJ2-2 gives the whole variable domain DSGVTQTPKHLITATGQRVTLRCSPRSGDLSVYWYQQSLDQGLQFLIQYYNGEERAKGNILERFSAQQFPDLHSELNLSSLELGDSALYFCASSVTGQGFTGELFFGEGSRLTVL.